This TCR beta chain was identified during a study of CD8 T cells in Susac syndrome (dated by TCRdb to between 2018 and 2021). Regarding the study in general: Whether CD8+ T cell activation and differentiation in Susac syndrome was antigen driven was tested using repertoire sequencing. The clonality of the CD8+ T cell repertoire was compared across about 12 healthy donors, about 14 Susac syndrome patients and under 18 multiple sclerosis patients.

RNA was extracted using the RNeasy kit, and roughly 0.5 to 1 microgram was reverse transcribed with random hexamers. The immunoSEQ multiplex PCR assay, which covers 54 Vbeta and 13 Jbeta segments, was used to amplify TCR beta CDR3 regions. PCR amplification bias was corrected by using a synthetic template baseline for primer optimization and computational correction. The original methods were these. Only productive sequences were kept, with reads annotated to V, D and J genes according to IMGT and analyzed in immunoSEQ Analyzer. To calculate clonality, Shannon entropy was normalized by log2 of the number of productive unique sequences and then subtracted from one. Public and private clones were assessed among the 100 most prevalent clones of each patient and control. Clones were defined as Susac-specific when absent from the healthy and MS cohorts, from approximately 1,100 published viral clones and from other ImmuneACCESS disease sequences. Using fastp trimming at Q25 and MiXCR clonotype assembly, TCRdb reanalyzed the public sequencing data and kept in-frame beta chains. Records with the same CDR3 protein are collapsed into one entry carrying the most frequent genes and DNA. The V and J calls reflect TCRdb's pipeline rather than the authors' work. The sample yields about 430,000 distinct CDR3 sequences; more than 70% were counted once. 0.09% to 0.15% of the sample goes to the ten largest clones.

Peripheral blood CD8+ and CD4+ T cells from healthy donors, Susac syndrome patients and multiple sclerosis patients were profiled using high-throughput TCR beta sequencing. The multiple sclerosis controls were treatment-naive patients whose relapsing-remitting disease, either stable or active, fulfilled the revised McDonald criteria. Bulk CD8+ and CD4+ T cells were purified by magnetic negative isolation, while CD8+ TEMRA cells were enriched using FACS. Blood was drawn into EDTA tubes, processed within 24 hours, and PBMCs were isolated by density gradient centrifugation. PBMCs intended for TCR sequencing were frozen in liquid nitrogen and were later thawed in a 37 degrees C water bath. The sorted or isolated CD4+, CD8+ and CD8+ TEMRA cells reached a purity of at least 90%. This clonotype showed up just once. The antigen this receptor binds is unknown. Nothing much larger sits one base from this clone, and base qualities are not available. One read provides weak support.

Via the germline V gene, CDR1 is MDHEN and CDR2 SYDVKM. Including the terminal cysteine and phenylalanine, the CDR3 comprises 16 residues. Here the CDR3 DNA is all that survives: 48 bases in frame from base 1. V is reduced by 4 bases and J by 3 bases, leaving a spacing of 19 bases between them. Here is what the overall study found, with its caveats: The TCR sequencing and HLA analysis was acknowledged to have included a relatively small number of individuals.

Sample: CD8+ T cells from PBMCs. This clonotype was obtained from a human donor with multiple sclerosis. Recombination connected TRBV28 to TRBJ2-7; a confident D gene designation cannot be given. The nucleotide sequence reads TGTGCCAGCAGTTATCTGGTCGGAATGGCTTTCTACGAGCAGTACTTC. Translated, this is CASSYLVGMAFYEQYF.